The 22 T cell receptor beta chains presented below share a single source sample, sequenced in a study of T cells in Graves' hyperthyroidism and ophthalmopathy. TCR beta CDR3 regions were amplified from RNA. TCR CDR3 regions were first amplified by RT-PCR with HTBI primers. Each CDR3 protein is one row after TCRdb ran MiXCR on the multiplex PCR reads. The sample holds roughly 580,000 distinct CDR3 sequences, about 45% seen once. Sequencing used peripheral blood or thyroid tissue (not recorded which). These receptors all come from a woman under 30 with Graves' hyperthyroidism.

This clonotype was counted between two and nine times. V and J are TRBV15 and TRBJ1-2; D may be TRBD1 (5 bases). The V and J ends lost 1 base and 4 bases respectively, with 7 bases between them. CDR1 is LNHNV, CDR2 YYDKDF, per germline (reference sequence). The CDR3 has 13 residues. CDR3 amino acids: CATSRGGSYGYTF. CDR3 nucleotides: TGTGCCACCAGCAGAGGGGGCTCCTATGGCTACACCTTC.

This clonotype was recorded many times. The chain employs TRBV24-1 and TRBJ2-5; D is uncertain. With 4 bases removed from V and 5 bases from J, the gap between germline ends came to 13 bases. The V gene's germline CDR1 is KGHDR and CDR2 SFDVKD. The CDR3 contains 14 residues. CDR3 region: CATSDRTVRETQYF. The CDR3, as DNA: TGTGCCACCAGTGACCGGACGGTGCGCGAGACCCAGTACTTC.

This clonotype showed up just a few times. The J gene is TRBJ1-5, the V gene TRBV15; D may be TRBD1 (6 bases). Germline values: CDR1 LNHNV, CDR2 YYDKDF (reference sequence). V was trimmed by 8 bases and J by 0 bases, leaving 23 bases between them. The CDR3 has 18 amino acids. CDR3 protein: CATGPGTPSAYSNQPQHF. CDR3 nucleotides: TGTGCCACCGGGCCGGGGACACCCAGTGCGTATAGCAATCAGCCCCAGCATTTT.

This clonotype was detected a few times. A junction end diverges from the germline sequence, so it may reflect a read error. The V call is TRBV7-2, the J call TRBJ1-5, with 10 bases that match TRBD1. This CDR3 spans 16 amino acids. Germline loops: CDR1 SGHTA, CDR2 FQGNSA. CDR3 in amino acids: CASSQSPGQGYQPQHF. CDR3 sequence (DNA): TGTGCCAGCAGCCAATCACCGGGACAGGGGTATCAACCCCAGCATTTT.

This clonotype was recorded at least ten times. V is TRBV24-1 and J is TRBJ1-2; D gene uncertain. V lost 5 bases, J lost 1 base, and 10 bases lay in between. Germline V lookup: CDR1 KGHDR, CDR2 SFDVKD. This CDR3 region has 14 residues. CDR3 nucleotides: TGTGCCACCAGTGTAACGGGAGTTAACTATGGCTACACCTTC. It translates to CATSVTGVNYGYTF.

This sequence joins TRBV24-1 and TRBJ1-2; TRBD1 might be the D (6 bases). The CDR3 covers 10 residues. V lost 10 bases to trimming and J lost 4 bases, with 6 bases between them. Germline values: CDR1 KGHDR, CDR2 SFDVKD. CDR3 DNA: TGTGCCACAGGGGGCTATGGCTACACCTTC. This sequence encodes CATGGYGYTF.

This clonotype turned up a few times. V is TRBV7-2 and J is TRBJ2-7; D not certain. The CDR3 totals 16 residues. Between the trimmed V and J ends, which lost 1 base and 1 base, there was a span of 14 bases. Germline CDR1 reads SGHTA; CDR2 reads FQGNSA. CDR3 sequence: CASSLDLRAKSYEQYF. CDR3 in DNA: TGTGCCAGCAGCTTAGATTTAAGGGCAAAGTCCTACGAGCAGTACTTC.

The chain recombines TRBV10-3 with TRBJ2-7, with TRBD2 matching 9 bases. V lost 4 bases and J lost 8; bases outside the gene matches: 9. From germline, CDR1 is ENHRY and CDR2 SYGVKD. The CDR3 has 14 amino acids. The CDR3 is CAISVSSGASQQYF. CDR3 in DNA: TGTGCCATCAGTGTTTCTAGCGGGGCCTCCCAGCAGTACTTC.

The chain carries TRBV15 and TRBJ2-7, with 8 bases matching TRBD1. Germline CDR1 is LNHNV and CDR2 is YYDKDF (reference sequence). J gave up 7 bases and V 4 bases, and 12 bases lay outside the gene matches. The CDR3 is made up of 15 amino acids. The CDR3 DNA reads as TGTGCCACCAGCAAGAGACAGGGGATGACCGGGGAGCAGTACTTC. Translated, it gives CATSKRQGMTGEQYF.

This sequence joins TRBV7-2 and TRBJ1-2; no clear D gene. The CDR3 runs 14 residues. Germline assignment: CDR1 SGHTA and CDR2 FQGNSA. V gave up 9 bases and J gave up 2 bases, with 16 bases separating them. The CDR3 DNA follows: TGTGCCAGGAGCGTAGGACCTCAGAACTATGGCTACACCTTC. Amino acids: CARSVGPQNYGYTF.

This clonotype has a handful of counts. CDR3 nucleotides: TGTGCCAGCAGCTTACGAGCGGGATACGAGCAGTACTTC. Amino acids: CASSLRAGYEQYF. The chain links TRBV7-6 to TRBJ2-7, with 7 bases matching TRBD2. This CDR3 spans 13 amino acids. V shed 2 bases and J 4 bases; nucleotides not matched to a gene: 2. Germline assignment: CDR1 SGHVS and CDR2 FNYEAQ.

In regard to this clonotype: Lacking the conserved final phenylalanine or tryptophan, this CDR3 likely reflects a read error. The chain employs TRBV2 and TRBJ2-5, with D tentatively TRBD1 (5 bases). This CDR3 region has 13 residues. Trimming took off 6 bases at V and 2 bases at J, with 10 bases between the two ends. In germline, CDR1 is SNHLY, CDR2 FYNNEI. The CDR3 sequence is CASRWGYQETQYL. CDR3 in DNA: TGTGCCAGCAGATGGGGCTATCAAGAGACCCAGTACCTC.

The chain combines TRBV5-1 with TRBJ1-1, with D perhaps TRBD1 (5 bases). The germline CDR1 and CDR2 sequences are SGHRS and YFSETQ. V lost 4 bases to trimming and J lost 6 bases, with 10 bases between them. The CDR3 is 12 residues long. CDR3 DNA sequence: TGCGCCAGCAGCGCCCAAGGGGCTGAAGCTTTCTTT. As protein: CASSAQGAEAFF.

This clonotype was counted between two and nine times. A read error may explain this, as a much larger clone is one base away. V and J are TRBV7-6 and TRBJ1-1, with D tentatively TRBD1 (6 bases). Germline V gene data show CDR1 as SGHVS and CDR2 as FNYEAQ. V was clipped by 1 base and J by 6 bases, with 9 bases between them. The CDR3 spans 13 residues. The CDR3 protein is CASSLEGGAEAFF. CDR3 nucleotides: TGTGCCAGCAGCTTAGAGGGGGGTGCTGAAGCTTTCTTT.

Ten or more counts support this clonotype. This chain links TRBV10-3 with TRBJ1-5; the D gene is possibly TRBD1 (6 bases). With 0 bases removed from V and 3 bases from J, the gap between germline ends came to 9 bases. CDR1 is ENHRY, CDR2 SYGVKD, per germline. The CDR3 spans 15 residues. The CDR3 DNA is TGTGCCATCAGTGAGTCTGGACAGATCAATCAGCCCCAGCATTTT. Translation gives CAISESGQINQPQHF.

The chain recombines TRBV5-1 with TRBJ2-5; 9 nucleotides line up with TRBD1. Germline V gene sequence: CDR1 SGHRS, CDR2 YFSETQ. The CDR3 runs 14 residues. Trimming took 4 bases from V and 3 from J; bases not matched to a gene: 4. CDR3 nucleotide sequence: TGCGCCAGCAGCAAGACAGGGGGAGAAGAGACCCAGTACTTC. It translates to CASSKTGGEETQYF.

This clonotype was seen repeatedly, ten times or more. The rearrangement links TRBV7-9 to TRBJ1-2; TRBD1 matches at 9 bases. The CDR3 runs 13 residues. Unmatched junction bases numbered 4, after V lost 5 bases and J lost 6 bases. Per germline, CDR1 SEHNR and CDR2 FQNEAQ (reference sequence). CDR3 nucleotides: TGTGCCAGCAGCCCCCGGGACAGGGATGGCTACACCTTC. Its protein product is CASSPRDRDGYTF. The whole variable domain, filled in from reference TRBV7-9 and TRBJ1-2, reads DTGVSQNPRHKITKRGQNVTFRCDPISEHNRLYWYRQTLGQGPEFLTYFQNEAQLEKSRLLSDRFSAERPKGSFSTLEIQRTEQGDSAMYLCASSPRDRDGYTFGSGTRLTVV.

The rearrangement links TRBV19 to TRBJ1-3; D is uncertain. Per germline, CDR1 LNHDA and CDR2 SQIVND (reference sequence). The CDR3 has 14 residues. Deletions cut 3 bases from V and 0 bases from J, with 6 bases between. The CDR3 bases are TGTGCCAGTAGTATGGTCCCCTCTGGAAACACCATATATTTT. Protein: CASSMVPSGNTIYF.

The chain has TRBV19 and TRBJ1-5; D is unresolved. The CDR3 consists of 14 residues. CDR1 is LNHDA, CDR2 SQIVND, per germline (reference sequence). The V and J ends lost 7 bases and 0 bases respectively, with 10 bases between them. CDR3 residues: CASMAGISNQPQHF. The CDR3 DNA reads TGTGCCAGTATGGCAGGAATTAGCAATCAGCCCCAGCATTTT.

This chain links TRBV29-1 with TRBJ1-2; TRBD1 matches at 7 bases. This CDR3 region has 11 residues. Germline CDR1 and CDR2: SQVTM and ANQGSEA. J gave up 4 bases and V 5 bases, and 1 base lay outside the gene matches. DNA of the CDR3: TGCAGCGTTCAGGGGGGCTATGGCTACACCTTC. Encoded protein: CSVQGGYGYTF.

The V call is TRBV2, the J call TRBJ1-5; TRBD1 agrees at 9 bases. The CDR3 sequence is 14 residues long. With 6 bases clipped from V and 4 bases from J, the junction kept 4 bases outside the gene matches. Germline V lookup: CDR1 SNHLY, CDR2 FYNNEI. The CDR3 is CASRPGQGNQPQHF. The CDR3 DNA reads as TGTGCCAGCAGACCGGGACAGGGTAATCAGCCCCAGCATTTT.

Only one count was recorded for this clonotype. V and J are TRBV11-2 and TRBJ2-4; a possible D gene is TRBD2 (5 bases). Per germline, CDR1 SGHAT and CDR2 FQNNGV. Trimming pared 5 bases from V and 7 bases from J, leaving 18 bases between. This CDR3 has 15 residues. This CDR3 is CASSLYRGRGNIQYF. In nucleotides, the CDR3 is TGTGCCAGCAGCCTCTACAGAGGCCGAGGGAACATTCAGTACTTC. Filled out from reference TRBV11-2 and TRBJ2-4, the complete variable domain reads EAGVAQSPRYKIIEKRQSVAFWCNPISGHATLYWYQQILGQGPKLLIQFQNNGVVDDSQLPKDRFSAERLKGVDSTLKIQPAKLEDSAVYLCASSLYRGRGNIQYFGAGTRLSVL.